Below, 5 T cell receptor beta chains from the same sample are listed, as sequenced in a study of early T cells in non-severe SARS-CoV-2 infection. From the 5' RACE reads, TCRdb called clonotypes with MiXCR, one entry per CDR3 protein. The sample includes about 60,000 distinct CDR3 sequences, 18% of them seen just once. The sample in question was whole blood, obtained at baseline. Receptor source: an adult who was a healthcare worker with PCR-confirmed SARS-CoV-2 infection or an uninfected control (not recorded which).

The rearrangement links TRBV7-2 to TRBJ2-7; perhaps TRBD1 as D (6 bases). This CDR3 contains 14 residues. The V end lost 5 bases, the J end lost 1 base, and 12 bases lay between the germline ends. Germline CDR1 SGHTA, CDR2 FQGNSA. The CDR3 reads CASSPRTVSYEQYF. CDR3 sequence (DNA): TGTGCCAGCAGCCCGCGGACAGTTTCCTACGAGCAGTACTTC.

This CDR3 reads CASSPYKNYGYTF. The CDR3 DNA is TGTGCCAGCAGCCCTTATAAGAACTATGGCTACACCTTC. This chain joins TRBV3-1 and TRBJ1-2; no clear D. Trimming took off 4 bases at V and 2 bases at J, with 8 bases between the two ends. This CDR3 is 13 amino acids long. Germline V gives CDR1 LGHDT, CDR2 YNNKEL (reference sequence).

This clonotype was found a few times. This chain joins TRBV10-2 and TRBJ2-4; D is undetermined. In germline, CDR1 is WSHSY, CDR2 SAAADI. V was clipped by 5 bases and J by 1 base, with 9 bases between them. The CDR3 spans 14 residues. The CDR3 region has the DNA TGCGCCAGCAGTAATACAGCCGCCAAAAACATTCAGTACTTC. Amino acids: CASSNTAAKNIQYF.

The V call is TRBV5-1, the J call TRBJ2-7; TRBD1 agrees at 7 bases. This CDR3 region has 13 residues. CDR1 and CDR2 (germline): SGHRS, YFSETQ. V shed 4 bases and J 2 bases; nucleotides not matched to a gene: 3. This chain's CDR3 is CASSQGQTYEQYF. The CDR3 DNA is TGCGCCAGCAGCCAGGGACAGACCTACGAGCAGTACTTC.

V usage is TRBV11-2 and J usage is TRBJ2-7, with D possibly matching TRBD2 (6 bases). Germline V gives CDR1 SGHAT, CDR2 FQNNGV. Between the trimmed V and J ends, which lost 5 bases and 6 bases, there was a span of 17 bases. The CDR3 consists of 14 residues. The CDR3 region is CASSVRDWGGEQYF. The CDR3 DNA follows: TGTGCCAGCAGCGTCCGGGACTGGGGCGGCGAGCAGTACTTC.